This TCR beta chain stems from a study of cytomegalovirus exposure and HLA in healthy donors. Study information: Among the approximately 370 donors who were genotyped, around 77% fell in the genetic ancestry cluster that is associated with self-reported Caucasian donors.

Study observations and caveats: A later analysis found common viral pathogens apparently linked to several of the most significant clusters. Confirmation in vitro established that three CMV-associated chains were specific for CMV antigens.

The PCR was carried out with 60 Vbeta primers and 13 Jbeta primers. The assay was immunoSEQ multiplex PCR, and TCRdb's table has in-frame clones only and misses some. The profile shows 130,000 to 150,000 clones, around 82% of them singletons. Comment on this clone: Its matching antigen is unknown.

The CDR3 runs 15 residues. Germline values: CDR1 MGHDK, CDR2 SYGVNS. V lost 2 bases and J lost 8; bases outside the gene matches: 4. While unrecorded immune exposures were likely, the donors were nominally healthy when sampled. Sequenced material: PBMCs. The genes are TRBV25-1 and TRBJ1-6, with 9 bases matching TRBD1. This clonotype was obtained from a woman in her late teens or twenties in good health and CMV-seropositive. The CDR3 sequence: CASSEGQGSYSPLHF. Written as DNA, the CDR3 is TGTGCCAGCAGTGAAGGACAGGGGAGTTATTCACCCCTCCACTTT.